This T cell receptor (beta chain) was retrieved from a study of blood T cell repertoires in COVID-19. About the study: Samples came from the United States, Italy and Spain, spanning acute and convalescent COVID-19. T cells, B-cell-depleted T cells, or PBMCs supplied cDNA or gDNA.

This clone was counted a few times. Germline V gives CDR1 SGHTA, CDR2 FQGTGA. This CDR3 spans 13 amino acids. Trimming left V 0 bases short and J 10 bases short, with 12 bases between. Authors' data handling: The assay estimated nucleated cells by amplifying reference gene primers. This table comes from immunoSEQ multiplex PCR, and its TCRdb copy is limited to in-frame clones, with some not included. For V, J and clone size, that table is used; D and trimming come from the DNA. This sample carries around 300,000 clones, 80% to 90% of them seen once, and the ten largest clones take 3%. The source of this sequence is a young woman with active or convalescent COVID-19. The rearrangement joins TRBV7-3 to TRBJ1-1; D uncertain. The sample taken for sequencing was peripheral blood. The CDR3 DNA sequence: TGTGCCAGCAGCTTAACGGGGAGAACGGTAGCTTTCTTT. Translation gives CASSLTGRTVAFF.